This entry concerns a single T cell receptor (beta chain). Its antigen is still unknown. Treatment denoted: 19 received Ad26.COV2.S at low or high dose, single or two shots; about 5 received placebo; per-sample allocation not given. Specimen acquisition occurred on day 63 following the initial vaccine or placebo injection. Between the trimmed V and J ends, which lost 8 bases and 2 bases, there was a span of 13 bases. Germline V gene lookup returns CDR1 MNHEY and CDR2 SVGAGI. The CDR3 sequence is 14 residues long. This entry belongs to a study of Ad26.COV2.S vaccination and SARS-CoV-2 variants. The wider study: It was the COV1001 Ad26.COV2.S trial arm that included the donor. Study findings and constraints: Similar non-spike TCR breadth was observed in recipients of vaccine and of placebo. Total T cell responses, in the TCR breadth and depth analyses, may have been underestimated.

The assay was immunoSEQ multiplex PCR, and TCRdb's table has in-frame clones only and misses some. Among a few hundred thousand clones listed, about 93% were seen once. The material was peripheral blood, obtained in a trial of Ad26.COV2.S vaccine versus placebo. The chain joins TRBV6-5 to TRBJ2-1; TRBD2 is a possible D gene (5 bases). The origin of this receptor is a person between 18 and 65 years old who received the Ad26.COV2.S COVID-19 vaccine or a placebo. CDR3 region: CASRTGLPYNEQFF. Written as DNA, the CDR3 is TGTGCCAGCCGTACGGGATTGCCCTACAATGAGCAGTTCTTC.